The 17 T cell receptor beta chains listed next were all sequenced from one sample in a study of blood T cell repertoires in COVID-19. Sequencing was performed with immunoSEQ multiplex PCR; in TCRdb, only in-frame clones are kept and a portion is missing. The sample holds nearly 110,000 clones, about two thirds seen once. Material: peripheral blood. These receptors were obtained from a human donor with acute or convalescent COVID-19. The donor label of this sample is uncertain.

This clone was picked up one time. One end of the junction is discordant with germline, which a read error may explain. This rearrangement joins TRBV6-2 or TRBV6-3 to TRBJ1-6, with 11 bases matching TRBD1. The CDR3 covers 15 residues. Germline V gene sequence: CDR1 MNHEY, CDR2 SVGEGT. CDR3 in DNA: TGTGCCAGCAGTTACTCGAGGACAGGGGGCTCACTCCTCCACTTT. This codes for CASSYSRTGGSLLHF.

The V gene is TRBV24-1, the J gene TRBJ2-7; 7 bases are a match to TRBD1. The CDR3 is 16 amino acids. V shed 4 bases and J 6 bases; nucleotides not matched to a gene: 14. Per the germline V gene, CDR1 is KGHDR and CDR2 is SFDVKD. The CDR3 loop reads CATSDASGTARSEQYF. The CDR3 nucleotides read TGTGCCACCAGTGACGCCTCCGGGACAGCGCGGAGCGAGCAGTACTTC.

CDR3 DNA: TGTGCCAGCTCACCACGGGCAGAAAGCTCCTACGAGCAGTACGTC. As protein: CASSPRAESSYEQYV. V and J are TRBV18 and TRBJ2-7; D is ambiguous. V gave up 1 base and J gave up 0 bases, with 10 bases separating them. This CDR3 contains 15 residues. Germline lookup yields CDR1 KGHSH and CDR2 LQKENI.

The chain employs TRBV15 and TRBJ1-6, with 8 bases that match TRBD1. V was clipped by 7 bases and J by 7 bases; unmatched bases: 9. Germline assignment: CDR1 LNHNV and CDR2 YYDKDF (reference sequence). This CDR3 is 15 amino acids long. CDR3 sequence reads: CATMRQGIRNSPLHF. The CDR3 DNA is TGTGCCACCATGCGACAGGGGATCAGGAATTCACCCCTCCACTTT.

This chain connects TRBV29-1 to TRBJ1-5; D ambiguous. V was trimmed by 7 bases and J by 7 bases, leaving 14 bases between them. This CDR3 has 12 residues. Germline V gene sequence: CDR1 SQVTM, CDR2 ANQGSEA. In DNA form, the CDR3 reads TGCAGCGCCGGCGGAGGTGAGCAGCCCCAGCATTTT. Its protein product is CSAGGGEQPQHF.

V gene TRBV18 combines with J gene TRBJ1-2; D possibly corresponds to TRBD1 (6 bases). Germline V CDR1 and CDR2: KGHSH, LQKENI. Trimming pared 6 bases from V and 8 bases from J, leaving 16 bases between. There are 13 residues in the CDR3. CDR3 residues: CASSPNRDRGYTF. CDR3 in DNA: TGTGCCAGCTCTCCCAACAGGGATCGCGGCTACACCTTC.

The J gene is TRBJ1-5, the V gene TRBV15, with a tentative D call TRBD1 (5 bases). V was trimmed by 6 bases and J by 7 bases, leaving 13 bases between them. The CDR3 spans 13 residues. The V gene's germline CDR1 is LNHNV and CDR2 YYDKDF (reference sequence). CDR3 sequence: CATRAREGQPQHF. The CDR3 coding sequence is TGTGCCACCAGGGCCAGGGAGGGACAGCCCCAGCATTTT.

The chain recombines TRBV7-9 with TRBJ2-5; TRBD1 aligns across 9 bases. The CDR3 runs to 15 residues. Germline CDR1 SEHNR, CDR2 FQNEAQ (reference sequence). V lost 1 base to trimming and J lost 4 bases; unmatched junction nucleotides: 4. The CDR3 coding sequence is TGTGCCAGCAGCTTAGGGACAGGGGCTTCAGAGACCCAGTACTTC. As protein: CASSLGTGASETQYF.

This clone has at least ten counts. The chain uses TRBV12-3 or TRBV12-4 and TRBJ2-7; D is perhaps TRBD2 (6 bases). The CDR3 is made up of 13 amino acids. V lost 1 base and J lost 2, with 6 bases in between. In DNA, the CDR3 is TGTGCCAGCAGTTTAGGGACTACCTACGAGCAGTACTTC. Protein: CASSLGTTYEQYF.

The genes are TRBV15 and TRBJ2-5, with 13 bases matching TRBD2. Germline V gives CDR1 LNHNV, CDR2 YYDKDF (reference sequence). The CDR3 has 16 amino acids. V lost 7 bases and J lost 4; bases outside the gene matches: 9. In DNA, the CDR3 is TGTGCCACCAAGCCGTCAAGACTAGCGGGGGGAGAGACCCAGTACTTC. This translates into CATKPSRLAGGETQYF.

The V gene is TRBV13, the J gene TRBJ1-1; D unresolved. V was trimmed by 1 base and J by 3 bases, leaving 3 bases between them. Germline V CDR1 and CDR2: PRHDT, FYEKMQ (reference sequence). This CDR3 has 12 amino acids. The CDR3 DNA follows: TGTGCCAGCAGCTTAGCGGACACTGAAGCTTTCTTT. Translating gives CASSLADTEAFF.

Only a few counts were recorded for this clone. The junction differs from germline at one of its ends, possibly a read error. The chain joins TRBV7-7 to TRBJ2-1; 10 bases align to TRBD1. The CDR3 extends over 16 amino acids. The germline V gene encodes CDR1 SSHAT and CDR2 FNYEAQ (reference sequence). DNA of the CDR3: TGTGCTAGCAGCCCCCTCGGGACAGGGGTGGGCAATGAGCAGTTCTTC. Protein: CASSPLGTGVGNEQFF.

The CDR3 sequence: CATSGGFGVNQPQHF. The CDR3, as DNA: TGTGCCACCAGTGGGGGTTTCGGGGTAAATCAGCCCCAGCATTTT. The chain couples TRBV24-1 to TRBJ1-5; D is ambiguous. CDR1 is KGHDR and CDR2 is SFDVKD in the germline V gene. This CDR3 comprises 15 residues. Trimming cost V 5 bases and J 4 bases, with 14 bases left between them.

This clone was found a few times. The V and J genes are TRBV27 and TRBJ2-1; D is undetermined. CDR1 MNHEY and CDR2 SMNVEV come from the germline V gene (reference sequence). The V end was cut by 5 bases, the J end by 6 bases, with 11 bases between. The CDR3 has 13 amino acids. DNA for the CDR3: TGTGCCAGCAGTCAATACAACACCAATGAGCAGTTCTTC. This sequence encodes CASSQYNTNEQFF.

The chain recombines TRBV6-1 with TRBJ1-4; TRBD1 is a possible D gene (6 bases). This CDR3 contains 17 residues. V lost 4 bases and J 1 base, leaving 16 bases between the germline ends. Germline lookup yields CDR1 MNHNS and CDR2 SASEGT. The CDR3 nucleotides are TGTGCCAGCAGTGGGGGACATCTAATGAGAACTAATGAAAAACTGTTTTTT. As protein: CASSGGHLMRTNEKLFF.

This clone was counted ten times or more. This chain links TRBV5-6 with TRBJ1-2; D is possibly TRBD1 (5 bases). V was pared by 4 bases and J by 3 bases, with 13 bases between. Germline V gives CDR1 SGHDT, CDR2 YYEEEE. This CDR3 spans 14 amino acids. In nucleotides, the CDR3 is TGTGCCAGCAGCGTGGGCAGGGCTGACTATGGCTACACCTTC. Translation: CASSVGRADYGYTF.

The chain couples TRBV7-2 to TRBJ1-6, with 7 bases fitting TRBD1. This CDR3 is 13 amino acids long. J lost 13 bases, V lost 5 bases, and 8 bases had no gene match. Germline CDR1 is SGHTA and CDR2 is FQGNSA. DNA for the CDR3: TGTGCCAGCAGCCCCCGACAGGGCGGTCCCCTCCACTTT. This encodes CASSPRQGGPLHF. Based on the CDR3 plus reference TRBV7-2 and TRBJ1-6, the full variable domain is GAGVSQSPSNKVTEKGKDVELRCDPISGHTALYWYRQSLGQGLEFLIYFQGNSAPDKSGLPSDRFSAERTGGSVSTLTIQRTQQEDSAVYLCASSPRQGGPLHFGNGTRLTVT.